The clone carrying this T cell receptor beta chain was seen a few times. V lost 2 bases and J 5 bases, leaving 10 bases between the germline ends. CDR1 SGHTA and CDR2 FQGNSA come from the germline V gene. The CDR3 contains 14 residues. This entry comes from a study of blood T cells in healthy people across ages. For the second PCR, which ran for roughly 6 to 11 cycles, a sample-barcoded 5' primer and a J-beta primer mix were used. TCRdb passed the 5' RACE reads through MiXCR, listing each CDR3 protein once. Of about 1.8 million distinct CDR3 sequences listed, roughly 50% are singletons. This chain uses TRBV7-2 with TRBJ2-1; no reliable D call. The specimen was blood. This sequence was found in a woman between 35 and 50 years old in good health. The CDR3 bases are TGTGCCAGCAGCTTAAATCACTGGGACAATGAGCAGTTCTTC. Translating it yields CASSLNHWDNEQFF.